This TCR beta chain was recorded in a study of control samples from healthy donors and cancer patients. TCRdb's table, derived via immunoSEQ multiplex PCR, lists solely in-frame clones and lacks some. The sample lists under 70,000 clones; roughly 87% were seen once. V was trimmed by 0 bases and J by 0 bases, leaving 6 bases between them. Germline CDR1 is SQVTM and CDR2 is ANQGSEA. The CDR3 spans 14 residues. This TCR derives from a man aged 50 or older in good health. The sample was blood. The chain joins TRBV29-1 to TRBJ2-4, with D uncertain. The CDR3 protein is CSVEEAEAKNIQYF. In nucleotides, the CDR3 is TGCAGCGTTGAAGAGGCGGAAGCCAAAAACATTCAGTACTTC.